These 13 T cell receptor beta chains originate from one sample sequenced in a study of blood T cell repertoires in COVID-19. Produced via immunoSEQ multiplex PCR; TCRdb's table is partial and in-frame only. The table shows approximately 500,000 clones, with roughly nine tenths occurring only once. Sequenced: peripheral blood. The origin of the receptors is a woman in her forties or fifties with COVID-19, enrolled during active disease.

The chain uses TRBV5-1 and TRBJ2-1, with 8 bases identical to TRBD1. The CDR3 sequence is 15 residues long. V lost 7 bases, J lost 5 bases, and 11 bases stayed unmatched. Germline CDR1 and CDR2: SGHRS and YFSETQ. The CDR3, as DNA: TGCGCCAGCGGACTACAGGGGGGCGGGGACAATGAGCAGTTCTTC. Amino acid sequence: CASGLQGGGDNEQFF.

The V and J genes are TRBV30 and TRBJ1-2; 8 positions agree with TRBD1. V trimming: 5 bases; J trimming: 8 bases; junction bases outside the gene matches: 10. The CDR3 spans 13 residues. CDR1 is GTSNPN and CDR2 is SVGIG in the germline V gene (reference sequence). As DNA, the CDR3 is TGTGCCTGGGGGATCGGACAGGGTTGGGGCTACACCTTC. Protein: CAWGIGQGWGYTF.

The V gene is TRBV14, the J gene TRBJ1-2; D might be TRBD1 (5 bases). Per germline, CDR1 SGHDN and CDR2 FVKESK. This CDR3 is 14 amino acids long. The V end was cut by 2 bases, the J end by 7 bases, with 14 bases between. The CDR3 DNA follows: TGTGCCAGCAGCCAACCGGGGGGAGCCGGTGGCTACACCTTC. Its protein is CASSQPGGAGGYTF.

The chain couples TRBV20-1 to TRBJ2-1, with a possible D match to TRBD2 (6 bases). CDR3 size: 14 residues. Germline values: CDR1 DFQATT, CDR2 SNEGSKA (reference sequence). V was shortened by 3 bases and J by 3 bases, with 12 bases between the two germline ends. The CDR3 DNA reads TGCAGTGCTAGTAGACTAGGACTCTACAATGAGCAGTTCTTC. It specifies CSASRLGLYNEQFF.

This chain uses TRBV5-6 with TRBJ1-1, with D possibly TRBD1 on 6 matching bases. Germline V lookup: CDR1 SGHDT, CDR2 YYEEEE. Trimming took off 0 bases at V and 6 bases at J, with 12 bases between the two ends. This CDR3 is 14 amino acids long. In nucleotides, the CDR3 is TGTGCCAGCAGCTTGGGCCCAGGGGCCCCTGAAGCTTTCTTT. It specifies CASSLGPGAPEAFF.

This clone was recorded once. The V gene is TRBV5-4, the J gene TRBJ2-2; 9 positions agree with TRBD2. After removal of 0 bases from V and 6 bases from J, the junction contained 12 bases not matched to a gene. This CDR3 region has 18 residues. The germline V gene encodes CDR1 SGHNT and CDR2 YYREEE (reference sequence). DNA for the CDR3: TGTGCCAGCAGCTTGGCCGGGATCGCGGGGGGGCACCCCGGGGAGCTGTTTTTT. Its protein product is CASSLAGIAGGHPGELFF. Complete variable domain (other parts from reference TRBV5-4 and TRBJ2-2): ETGVTQSPTHLIKTRGQQVTLRCSSQSGHNTVSWYQQALGQGPQFIFQYYREEENGRGNFPPRFSGLQFPNYSSELNVNALELDDSALYLCASSLAGIAGGHPGELFFGEGSRLTVL.

The rearrangement links TRBV5-4 to TRBJ2-7; D is perhaps TRBD2 (6 bases). The germline V gene has CDR1 SGHNT and CDR2 YYREEE (reference sequence). Trimming cost V 4 bases and J 11 bases, with 22 bases left between them. The CDR3 is 14 amino acids. The CDR3 is CASSPGGTRERKYF. As DNA, the CDR3 is TGTGCCAGCAGCCCGGGCGGGACTCGTGAGCGGAAGTACTTC. Filled out from reference TRBV5-4 and TRBJ2-7, the complete variable domain reads ETGVTQSPTHLIKTRGQQVTLRCSSQSGHNTVSWYQQALGQGPQFIFQYYREEENGRGNFPPRFSGLQFPNYSSELNVNALELDDSALYLCASSPGGTRERKYFGPGTRLTVT.

The genes are TRBV11-1 and TRBJ2-1; D not resolved. The CDR3 is 14 amino acids. From germline, CDR1 is SGHAT and CDR2 FQDESV (reference sequence). V lost 4 bases, J lost 3 bases, and 10 bases lay in between. The CDR3 region has the DNA TGTGCCAGCAGCTCCCCCGGGTTCTACAATGAGCAGTTCTTC. As protein: CASSSPGFYNEQFF.

The rearrangement joins TRBV19 to TRBJ1-5; 11 bases are a match to TRBD1. CDR3 length equals 14 residues. Germline values: CDR1 LNHDA, CDR2 SQIVND (reference sequence). V dropped 4 bases and J dropped 7; count of bases not matched to a gene: 3. Here the CDR3 reads CASSRGTGGQPQHF. Written as DNA, the CDR3 is TGTGCCAGTAGTAGGGGGACAGGGGGACAGCCCCAGCATTTT.

The rearrangement links TRBV6-5 to TRBJ2-7, with D tentatively TRBD2 (6 bases). V lost 7 bases and J 5 bases, leaving 12 bases between the germline ends. The CDR3 sequence is 12 residues long. The germline V gene has CDR1 MNHEY and CDR2 SVGAGI. CDR3 bases: TGTGCCAGCACGGGGGTTACGGACGAGCAGTACTTC. It specifies CASTGVTDEQYF.

The chain is built from TRBV28 and TRBJ1-6; no definite D call. Trimming cost V 2 bases and J 14 bases, with 22 bases left between them. The germline V gene has CDR1 MDHEN and CDR2 SYDVKM. The CDR3 is made up of 16 amino acids. The CDR3 DNA reads TGTGCCAGCAGTTTAGGCTTGGGGAACCCGGGGAGGGCCCTCCACTTT. Protein: CASSLGLGNPGRALHF.

The chain has TRBV24-1 and TRBJ2-5; TRBD1 matches 7 bases. The V and J ends lost 5 bases and 4 bases, in that order; junction bases with no gene match: 12. The germline V gene encodes CDR1 KGHDR and CDR2 SFDVKD. There are 16 residues in the CDR3. The CDR3 loop is CATSATMGQLGETQYF. The CDR3, as DNA: TGTGCCACCAGTGCGACCATGGGACAGTTAGGAGAGACCCAGTACTTC.

This CDR3 is CASSDLTGASGEQYF. DNA of the CDR3: TGTGCCAGCTCCGATTTGACAGGGGCATCAGGCGAGCAGTACTTC. The rearrangement uses TRBV18 and TRBJ2-7; TRBD1 matches at 8 bases. The length of the CDR3 is 15 residues. Germline CDR1 KGHSH, CDR2 LQKENI. V shed 6 bases, J shed 6 bases, and the junction held 13 bases outside the gene matches.